These 27 T cell receptor beta chains originate from one sample sequenced in a study of shared clonotypes between healthy human individuals. Assay: immunoSEQ multiplex PCR; the TCRdb copy retains only in-frame clones and omits some. The sample includes about 700,000 clones, less than 85% of them seen just once. Sequencing used memory CD4+ T cells sorted from blood. Stated subset: CD45RA-negative fraction. The receptors were sampled from a woman aged 30 to 39 in good health.

The chain links TRBV28 to TRBJ1-1; D not resolved. The CDR3 loop spans 12 amino acids. Germline CDR1 is MDHEN and CDR2 is SYDVKM. The V end lost 5 bases, the J end lost 0 bases, and 4 bases lay between the germline ends. CDR3 sequence: CASSDLNTEAFF. The CDR3 DNA sequence: TGTGCCAGCAGTGACCTGAACACTGAAGCTTTCTTT.

This clone was seen a handful of times. The chain employs TRBV27 and TRBJ2-2; a possible D gene is TRBD2 (6 bases). V lost 3 bases and J lost 6, with 14 bases in between. From germline, CDR1 is MNHEY and CDR2 SMNVEV (reference sequence). The CDR3 totals 15 residues. In DNA form, the CDR3 reads TGTGCCAGCAGTTTTCGTGGTGGGGGGTCCGGGGAGCTGTTTTTT. Its protein is CASSFRGGGSGELFF.

This clone appeared once. The chain combines TRBV5-1 with TRBJ2-1; D perhaps matches TRBD2 (6 bases). CDR3 length: 16 residues. The germline gives CDR1 SGHRS, CDR2 YFSETQ. The V gene lost 1 base and the J gene lost 3 bases, with 14 bases spanning the gap. The CDR3 coding sequence is TGCGCCAGCAGCTTGAGCGGGCGTTCTGACTACAATGAGCAGTTCTTC. Protein: CASSLSGRSDYNEQFF.

This clone was seen only once. V usage is TRBV4-1 and J usage is TRBJ2-2, with TRBD1 matching 9 bases. Germline V gene data show CDR1 as MGHRA and CDR2 as YSYEKL. V lost 1 base and J lost 1; bases outside the gene matches: 4. The CDR3 sequence is 17 residues long. In DNA, the CDR3 is TGCGCCAGCAGCCAAGGAGCGGGACAGGGGAACACCGGGGAGCTGTTTTTT. Translating it yields CASSQGAGQGNTGELFF.

A few counts support this clone. V usage is TRBV4-2 and J usage is TRBJ2-5, with D perhaps matching TRBD1 or TRBD2 (5 bases each). Trimming shortened V by 3 bases and J by 3 bases, and 14 bases separated the two germline ends. Germline V gene lookup returns CDR1 LGHNA and CDR2 YNFKEQ. The length of the CDR3 is 15 residues. The CDR3 bases are TGTGCCAGCAGCCAGTCCAGGGCGCGGGAAGAGACCCAGTACTTC. It yields the protein CASSQSRAREETQYF.

In this sample, this clone turned up a few times. The chain has TRBV29-1 and TRBJ2-5, with a weak D call TRBD2 (5 bases). The DNA end is more similar to TRBJ2-7, so the J call may be wrong. Germline assignment: CDR1 SQVTM and CDR2 ANQGSEA. The CDR3 is 13 amino acids. The CDR3 here is CSVERAETDEQYF. The CDR3 DNA follows: TGCAGCGTTGAGAGGGCCGAGACGGACGAGCAGTACTTC.

The CDR3 nucleotides read TGTGCCAGCTCACCACGCCCGGCACAGGGGGCAGATACGCAGTATTTT. Translation: CASSPRPAQGADTQYF. The rearrangement uses TRBV18 and TRBJ2-3; TRBD1 aligns across 8 bases. J was trimmed by 4 bases and V by 1 base; bases with no gene match: 7. Germline CDR1 and CDR2: KGHSH and LQKENI. The CDR3 consists of 16 residues.

The chain has TRBV5-1 and TRBJ2-2; D uncertain. Germline V gene sequence: CDR1 SGHRS, CDR2 YFSETQ. The CDR3 consists of 15 residues. Trimming cost V 0 bases and J 2 bases, with 8 bases left between them. CDR3 residues: CASSLGVENTGELFF. DNA of the CDR3: TGCGCCAGCAGCTTGGGGGTGGAAAACACCGGGGAGCTGTTTTTT.

The chain uses TRBV6-1 and TRBJ1-1; D uncertain. There are 15 residues in the CDR3. V was trimmed by 7 bases and J by 1 base, leaving 16 bases between them. Germline values: CDR1 MNHNS, CDR2 SASEGT. The CDR3 here is CASTSQTAQNTEAFF. The CDR3 DNA sequence: TGTGCCAGCACTTCCCAGACGGCACAGAACACTGAAGCTTTCTTT.

The V and J genes are TRBV20-1 and TRBJ1-2; D is possibly TRBD1 (5 bases). The CDR3 is 9 residues long. CDR1 is DFQATT, CDR2 SNEGSKA, per germline (reference sequence). The CDR3 DNA sequence: TGCAATTCAGGGTACGGCTACACCTTC. Encoded protein: CNSGYGYTF.

The J gene is TRBJ2-3, the V gene TRBV4-1; D gene unclear. The V gene lost 2 bases and the J gene lost 4 bases, with 4 bases spanning the gap. The length of the CDR3 is 12 residues. Germline V lookup: CDR1 MGHRA, CDR2 YSYEKL. The CDR3 loop reads CASSQPADTQYF. The DNA of the CDR3 is TGCGCCAGCAGCCAACCGGCAGATACGCAGTATTTT.

With respect to this clone: Distinct nucleotide sequences in the sample also encode this CDR3. The genes are TRBV10-2 and TRBJ1-5, with a possible D match to TRBD1 (6 bases). Between the trimmed V and J ends, which lost 8 bases and 4 bases, there was a span of 9 bases. This CDR3 contains 12 residues. Germline assignment: CDR1 WSHSY and CDR2 SAAADI. The CDR3 coding sequence is TGCGCCAGCGGAACAGGGAATCAGCCCCAGCATTTT. It specifies CASGTGNQPQHF.

The sample holds a few counts of this clone. The chain joins TRBV29-1 to TRBJ1-1; D gene uncertain. Germline CDR1 is SQVTM and CDR2 is ANQGSEA. Deletions cut 6 bases from V and 1 base from J, with 12 bases between. This CDR3 comprises 13 residues. The CDR3 region has the DNA TGCAGCGTCCAATGGCAGACGAACACTGAAGCTTTCTTT. It codes for CSVQWQTNTEAFF.

The CDR3 region has the DNA TGCGCCAGCAGCACCAATGGGGGGCTCGTTGAAAAACTGTTTTTT. It is translated as CASSTNGGLVEKLFF. The chain is built from TRBV5-1 and TRBJ1-4; tentatively, D is TRBD1 (6 bases). Trimming took off 4 bases at V and 7 bases at J, with 17 bases between the two ends. The germline CDR1 and CDR2 sequences are SGHRS and YFSETQ. The CDR3 spans 15 residues.

The gene calls are TRBV10-2 and TRBJ2-3; 7 bases fit TRBD1. CDR1 WSHSY and CDR2 SAAADI come from the germline V gene. Trimming at V came to 2 bases and at J to 1 base, leaving 6 bases not matched to a gene. The CDR3 loop spans 16 amino acids. The CDR3 spells CASSELGTAGTDTQYF. The CDR3 DNA reads TGCGCCAGCAGTGAGCTAGGGACAGCAGGCACAGATACGCAGTATTTT.

The rearrangement links TRBV5-8 to TRBJ1-2; the D is unclear. In germline, CDR1 is SGHTS, CDR2 YDEGEE. Trimming removed 2 bases at V and 1 base at J, with 12 bases between. This CDR3 comprises 15 residues. Here the CDR3 reads CASSLQAGHNYGYTF. CDR3 nucleotides: TGTGCCAGCAGCTTACAAGCCGGGCATAACTATGGCTACACCTTC.

The CDR3 loop is CASSIVTSGRLNEQFF. In DNA form, the CDR3 reads TGTGCCAGTAGTATAGTCACTAGCGGGAGGCTCAATGAGCAGTTCTTC. V is TRBV19 and J is TRBJ2-1, with 12 bases lining up with TRBD2. The CDR3 loop spans 16 amino acids. V gave up 1 base and J gave up 6 bases; unmatched junction bases: 4. Germline CDR1 reads LNHDA; CDR2 reads SQIVND (reference sequence).

This clone was seen a single time. This likely reflects a read error, since a far larger clone is one base away. The rearrangement links TRBV27 to TRBJ2-2; 7 positions agree with TRBD1. CDR3 length: 13 amino acids. With 6 bases clipped from V and 9 bases from J, the junction kept 7 bases outside the gene matches. CDR1 and CDR2 from the germline V gene are MNHEY and SMNVEV (reference sequence). In DNA form, the CDR3 reads TGTGCCAGCAGAAGAACAGGGGCCAGGGAGCTGTTTTTT. Residues: CASRRTGARELFF.

The chain carries TRBV29-1 and TRBJ2-1; 13 bases are shared with TRBD2. This CDR3 spans 16 amino acids. Germline CDR1 and CDR2: SQVTM and ANQGSEA. J gave up 0 bases and V 4 bases, and 3 bases lay outside the gene matches. CDR3: CSVAGTSGNSYNEQFF. CDR3 DNA sequence: TGCAGCGTTGCGGGGACTAGCGGGAACTCCTACAATGAGCAGTTCTTC.

The chain links TRBV2 to TRBJ2-7, with D unresolved. CDR1 is SNHLY, CDR2 FYNNEI, per germline. The CDR3 has 11 amino acids. The V gene lost 4 bases and the J gene lost 6 bases, with 7 bases spanning the gap. CDR3 DNA: TGTGCCAGCAGTGGGAACATCGAGCAGTACTTC. Encoded protein: CASSGNIEQYF.

The chain couples TRBV10-1 to TRBJ1-1, with 10 positions matching TRBD1. The CDR3 sequence is 17 residues long. Germline CDR1 is WNHNN and CDR2 is SYGVQD (reference sequence). The V gene end was trimmed by 2 bases and the J gene end by 4 bases; junction bases not matched to a gene: 10. CDR3 DNA: TGCGCCAGCAGTGAGGGAAACCCCCGGGACAGGGGCACTGAAGCTTTCTTT. Its protein is CASSEGNPRDRGTEAFF.

This chain links TRBV28 with TRBJ2-7; 11 bases match TRBD2. V shed 3 bases, J shed 4 bases, and the junction held 14 bases outside the gene matches. The germline CDR1 and CDR2 sequences are MDHEN and SYDVKM. The length of the CDR3 is 18 residues. CDR3 protein: CASSFGTSGSVDSYEQYF. The CDR3 nucleotides are TGTGCCAGCAGTTTCGGAACTAGCGGGAGCGTCGACTCGTACGAGCAGTACTTC.

The chain uses TRBV6-1 and TRBJ1-1; D is ambiguous. The CDR3 has 15 residues. V was clipped by 6 bases and J by 0 bases, with 14 bases between them. From germline, CDR1 is MNHNS and CDR2 SASEGT. The CDR3, as DNA: TGTGCCAGCAGGAGGGAAGAGACCATGAACACTGAAGCTTTCTTT. This translates into CASRREETMNTEAFF.

This chain uses TRBV4-2 with TRBJ2-1, with 12 nucleotides matching TRBD2. This CDR3 has 17 amino acids. J lost 6 bases, V lost 4 bases, and 10 bases had no gene match. Germline V CDR1 and CDR2: LGHNA, YNFKEQ. The CDR3 sequence is CASSPTLAGGSVNEQFF. The CDR3 DNA is TGTGCCAGCAGCCCTACACTAGCGGGAGGAAGTGTCAATGAGCAGTTCTTC.

The chain carries TRBV5-6 and TRBJ1-3; tentatively, D is TRBD1 (5 bases). The CDR3 length is 17 residues. The germline V gene has CDR1 SGHDT and CDR2 YYEEEE. V shed 2 bases and J shed 0 bases, with 15 bases lying between them. CDR3 DNA: TGTGCCAGCAGCTTCGATCGGGACGGAGGCTCTGGAAACACCATATATTTT. This translates into CASSFDRDGGSGNTIYF.

This rearrangement joins TRBV5-6 to TRBJ2-3, with D perhaps TRBD2 (6 bases). The length of the CDR3 is 17 residues. V lost 0 bases and J 0 bases, leaving 14 bases between the germline ends. Per germline, CDR1 SGHDT and CDR2 YYEEEE. The CDR3 DNA sequence: TGTGCCAGCAGCTTGGTTCTAGCGAGCGATAGCACAGATACGCAGTATTTT. Amino acid sequence: CASSLVLASDSTDTQYF.

The CDR3 nucleotides are TGCGCCAGCAGCGCAACCGGGACTAGCTACGAGCAGTACTTC. Its translation is CASSATGTSYEQYF. The chain couples TRBV5-1 to TRBJ2-7; 8 bases are shared with TRBD2. With 4 bases clipped from V and 3 bases from J, the junction kept 6 bases outside the gene matches. The CDR3 has 14 residues. Germline loops: CDR1 SGHRS, CDR2 YFSETQ.